The 31 T cell receptor beta chains in this list originate from one sample, sequenced in a study of CD8+CD57+ T cells in acquired aplastic anemia. Patients included in sequencing had previously demonstrated CD8+CD57+ cell expansion by flow cytometry. CDR3 and TCR beta VDJ profiling relied on genomic DNA as the template. TCRdb re-analysed the reads in MiXCR, keeping a single row per CDR3 protein. The sample includes approximately 150,000 distinct CDR3 sequences, about half of them seen just once. Sequencing was performed on sorted CD4+, CD8+, or CD8+CD57+ T cells (not recorded which) from PBMCs. The source of these receptors is a human donor with aplastic anemia.

The CDR3 loop is CASREGGGTEAFF. The CDR3 DNA reads as TGCGCCAGCAGGGAGGGGGGAGGCACTGAAGCTTTCTTT. The chain links TRBV10-1 to TRBJ1-1; TRBD1 might be the D (6 bases). This CDR3 region has 13 residues. V dropped 6 bases and J dropped 4 bases, with 12 bases sitting between them. Germline V lookup: CDR1 WNHNN, CDR2 SYGVQD (reference sequence).

The genes are TRBV20-1 and TRBJ1-2; possibly TRBD1 for D (5 bases). Trimming took off 0 bases at V and 0 bases at J, with 14 bases between the two ends. Per the germline V gene, CDR1 is DFQATT and CDR2 is SNEGSKA (reference sequence). The CDR3 spans 16 residues. The CDR3 here is CSARDPGTETNYGYTF. CDR3 sequence (DNA): TGCAGTGCTAGAGACCCGGGGACGGAAACTAACTATGGCTACACCTTC.

The chain links TRBV10-3 to TRBJ2-7; 8 positions match TRBD1. In germline, CDR1 is ENHRY, CDR2 SYGVKD. With V trimmed by 6 bases and J by 7 bases, 2 bases remained unmatched. The CDR3 spans 11 residues. CDR3 coding DNA: TGTGCCATCAGGGGGACAGGTGAGCAGTACGTC. It yields the protein CAIRGTGEQYV.

This clonotype was seen more than once but under ten times. V and J are TRBV2 and TRBJ1-5, with unresolved D. The CDR3 is made up of 15 amino acids. The V and J ends lost 4 bases and 2 bases respectively, with 12 bases between them. In germline, CDR1 is SNHLY, CDR2 FYNNEI. The CDR3 protein is CASSALGLGNQPQHF. The CDR3 nucleotides are TGTGCCAGCAGTGCCTTGGGTTTGGGCAATCAGCCCCAGCATTTT.

The J gene is TRBJ2-3, the V gene TRBV20-1, with D possibly being TRBD2 (6 bases). The germline V gene has CDR1 DFQATT and CDR2 SNEGSKA (reference sequence). The CDR3 sequence is 15 residues long. V was pared by 5 bases and J by 2 bases, with 17 bases between. CDR3 sequence reads: CSARRDFRLTDTQYF. DNA of the CDR3: TGCAGTGCTCGACGGGACTTCCGACTCACAGATACGCAGTATTTT.

Details on this clonotype: A much larger clone differs from this one at a single base, so this may be a read error. The CDR3 reads CSAIKASGRLTYSEQFF. The CDR3 DNA reads TGCAGTGCTATAAAAGCCAGCGGGAGGTTGACCTACAGTGAGCAGTTCTTC. The rearrangement links TRBV20-1 to TRBJ2-1, with 9 nucleotides matching TRBD2. Per germline, CDR1 DFQATT and CDR2 SNEGSKA (reference sequence). The CDR3 runs 17 residues.

This clonotype was detected only a few times. The chain combines TRBV10-3 with TRBJ1-5, with TRBD1 matching 11 bases. CDR3 length: 15 residues. The germline V gene has CDR1 ENHRY and CDR2 SYGVKD. The trim removed 5 bases at V and 5 bases at J, leaving 5 bases unmatched. CDR3 amino acids: CAISQGTGGHQPQHF. CDR3 sequence (DNA): TGTGCCATCAGTCAAGGGACAGGGGGGCATCAGCCCCAGCATTTT.

V and J are TRBV9 and TRBJ1-1; 12 positions agree with TRBD1. CDR1 SGDLS and CDR2 YYNGEE come from the germline V gene. CDR3 length: 16 amino acids. After removal of 1 base from V and 4 bases from J, the junction contained 5 bases not matched to a gene. CDR3 bases: TGTGCCAGCAGCGTAAGGGACAGGGGGCATGCCACTGAAGCTTTCTTT. Its translation is CASSVRDRGHATEAFF.

This clonotype has ten or more counts. The rearrangement joins TRBV11-3 to TRBJ2-1; D ambiguous. V dropped 4 bases and J dropped 10 bases, with 11 bases sitting between them. Germline CDR1 reads SGHNT; CDR2 reads YENEEA. This CDR3 contains 12 residues. CDR3 region: CASSSFRAEQFF. CDR3 nucleotide sequence: TGTGCCAGCAGCTCGTTTAGGGCAGAGCAGTTCTTC.

This clonotype was observed many times. The chain combines TRBV9 with TRBJ1-6; possible D gene TRBD1, 5 bases. Looked up from germline, CDR1 is SGDLS and CDR2 is YYNGEE. With 3 bases removed from V and 0 bases from J, the gap between germline ends came to 10 bases. This CDR3 is 16 amino acids long. The CDR3 region is CASSAQGSSYNSPLHF. In DNA, the CDR3 is TGTGCCAGCAGCGCCCAGGGAAGCTCCTATAATTCACCCCTCCACTTT.

The chain links TRBV19 to TRBJ2-7; 11 nucleotides match TRBD2. V lost 7 bases and J lost 6; bases outside the gene matches: 8. The CDR3 has 14 residues. CDR1 is LNHDA and CDR2 is SQIVND in the germline V gene (reference sequence). The CDR3 bases are TGTGCCAGTAACGAACTAGCGGGAGAAGGCGAGCAGTACTTC. It encodes CASNELAGEGEQYF.

The chain recombines TRBV12-3 or TRBV12-4 with TRBJ1-6; the match to TRBD1 covers 7 bases. Trimming removed 3 bases from V and 5 bases from J; junction bases left unmatched: 4. The CDR3 length is 15 residues. DNA of the CDR3: TGTGCCAGCAGTTTGGAGGGACAGCATAATTCACCCCTCCACTTT. Translated, it gives CASSLEGQHNSPLHF.

There are many counts of this clonotype. The rearrangement uses TRBV5-1 and TRBJ2-6; 9 nucleotides match TRBD1. CDR1 is SGHRS and CDR2 is YFSETQ in the germline V gene. This CDR3 region has 17 residues. Trimming removed 0 bases from V and 4 bases from J; junction bases left unmatched: 5. DNA for the CDR3: TGCGCCAGCAGCTTGGTGGGACAGGGTGCAGGGGCCAACGTCCTGACTTTC. Translating it yields CASSLVGQGAGANVLTF.

The V and J genes are TRBV5-4 and TRBJ1-5, with 12 nucleotides matching TRBD1. CDR1 is SGHNT and CDR2 is YYREEE in the germline V gene (reference sequence). V trimming: 10 bases; J trimming: 8 bases; junction bases outside the gene matches: 7. The CDR3 sequence is 13 residues long. CDR3: CALGDRGREPQHF. The DNA of the CDR3 is TGTGCCCTCGGGGACAGGGGGCGGGAGCCCCAGCATTTT. The whole variable domain, filled in from reference TRBV5-4 and TRBJ1-5, reads ETGVTQSPTHLIKTRGQQVTLRCSSQSGHNTVSWYQQALGQGPQFIFQYYREEENGRGNFPPRFSGLQFPNYSSELNVNALELDDSALYLCALGDRGREPQHFGDGTRLSIL.

The CDR3 sequence: CATRGNTEAFF. The CDR3, as DNA: TGTGCCACCCGTGGGAACACTGAAGCTTTCTTT. The chain recombines TRBV19 with TRBJ1-1; no clear D gene. The V and J ends lost 10 bases and 1 base respectively, with 7 bases between them. The germline V gene encodes CDR1 LNHDA and CDR2 SQIVND (reference sequence). The CDR3 loop spans 11 amino acids.

The chain combines TRBV19 with TRBJ1-2; TRBD1 might be the D (5 bases). The germline gives CDR1 LNHDA, CDR2 SQIVND (reference sequence). CDR3 length: 13 amino acids. V was clipped by 6 bases and J by 5 bases, with 13 bases between them. The CDR3: CASRMGGIYGYTF. The CDR3 region has the DNA TGTGCCAGTAGAATGGGGGGGATTTATGGCTACACCTTC.

The CDR3 region is CASSGQGTYNEQFF. The CDR3, as DNA: TGTGCCAGCAGCGGACAGGGAACCTACAATGAGCAGTTCTTC. The V gene is TRBV11-3, the J gene TRBJ2-1, with TRBD1 identical over 8 bases. Germline V gene data show CDR1 as SGHNT and CDR2 as YENEEA. The V segment lost 5 bases and the J segment 2 bases; nucleotides outside the gene matches: 2. The CDR3 covers 14 residues.

The rearrangement uses TRBV24-1 and TRBJ2-7; 9 bases fit TRBD1. This CDR3 has 17 residues. Per the germline V gene, CDR1 is KGHDR and CDR2 is SFDVKD. After removal of 3 bases from V and 7 bases from J, the junction contained 15 bases not matched to a gene. CDR3 protein: CATSDPRLRDRAGEQYF. In nucleotides, the CDR3 is TGTGCCACCAGTGATCCACGACTCCGGGACAGGGCGGGAGAGCAGTACTTC.

The chain uses TRBV5-1 and TRBJ1-5, with D unresolved. The CDR3 runs to 13 residues. With 0 bases removed from V and 7 bases from J, the gap between germline ends came to 8 bases. Germline assignment: CDR1 SGHRS and CDR2 YFSETQ. CDR3 loop: CASSLGEGQPQHF. CDR3 in DNA: TGCGCCAGCAGCTTGGGGGAGGGACAGCCCCAGCATTTT.

This clonotype came up a few times. This chain connects TRBV10-3 to TRBJ1-1; D is ambiguous. The germline V gene encodes CDR1 ENHRY and CDR2 SYGVKD. Trimming left V 10 bases short and J 1 base short, with 16 bases between. This CDR3 has 14 residues. CDR3 nucleotides: TGTGCCAGCATGAGAATCCGCCCGAACACTGAAGCTTTCTTT. This codes for CASMRIRPNTEAFF.

The chain couples TRBV2 to TRBJ2-7, with a tentative D call TRBD1 (6 bases). This CDR3 is 14 amino acids long. Trimming stripped 4 bases from V and 2 bases from J, with 12 bases between. Germline CDR1 SNHLY, CDR2 FYNNEI. The CDR3 region is CASSGGQSPYEQYF. The CDR3 DNA sequence: TGTGCCAGCAGTGGCGGACAGAGCCCCTACGAGCAGTACTTC.

The table lists this clonotype with many counts. V is TRBV7-3 and J is TRBJ2-1; tentative D call: TRBD2 (6 bases). CDR1 SGHTA and CDR2 FQGTGA come from the germline V gene. Deletions cut 7 bases from V and 0 bases from J, with 16 bases between. This CDR3 region has 16 residues. CDR3 residues: CASTPSGTRSYNEQFF. The DNA of the CDR3 is TGTGCCAGCACCCCCTCGGGGACTCGCTCCTACAATGAGCAGTTCTTC.

This clonotype was detected once. The V and J genes are TRBV11-2 and TRBJ2-7, with D maybe TRBD1 (6 bases). This CDR3 is built from 13 residues. V lost 5 bases to trimming and J lost 2 bases, with 10 bases between them. Germline CDR1 reads SGHAT; CDR2 reads FQNNGV. CDR3 loop: CASSPRDTYEQYF. The CDR3 DNA sequence: TGTGCCAGCAGCCCACGGGACACCTACGAGCAGTACTTC.

This clonotype appeared a few times. The chain links TRBV20-1 to TRBJ2-3; 8 bases match TRBD2. V lost 3 bases, J lost 1 base, and 6 bases stayed unmatched. Looked up from germline, CDR1 is DFQATT and CDR2 is SNEGSKA (reference sequence). This CDR3 region has 15 residues. The CDR3 DNA follows: TGCAGTGCTAGGGGGACTAGTGACGGCACAGATACGCAGTATTTT. Its translation: CSARGTSDGTDTQYF.

As to this clonotype: Being one base from a much bigger clone, this may be a read error. This chain links TRBV20-1 with TRBJ1-5; D possibly corresponds to TRBD1 (5 bases). The V end was cut by 3 bases, the J end by 5 bases, with 23 bases between. The germline gives CDR1 DFQATT, CDR2 SNEGSKA (reference sequence). The length of the CDR3 is 17 residues. The CDR3 DNA sequence: TGCAGTGCTAGGCCGGCAGGGTCCTCCATGGGCTATCAGCCCCAGCATTTT. This sequence encodes CSARPAGSSMGYQPQHF.

Ten or more counts support this clonotype. The rearrangement joins TRBV29-1 to TRBJ2-5; no definite D call. The CDR3 contains 14 residues. The V gene lost 6 bases and the J gene lost 5 bases, with 19 bases spanning the gap. Germline V gene lookup returns CDR1 SQVTM and CDR2 ANQGSEA. CDR3 DNA: TGCAGCGTGGCCTGGGCGTCCCAAGGGGAGACCCAGTACTTC. Translation: CSVAWASQGETQYF.

The chain joins TRBV24-1 to TRBJ2-3, with D possibly TRBD2 on 5 matching bases. The germline V gene encodes CDR1 KGHDR and CDR2 SFDVKD. V lost 6 bases, J lost 6 bases, and 12 bases lay in between. The CDR3 consists of 13 residues. CDR3 in amino acids: CATSLPGMDTQYF. CDR3 sequence (DNA): TGTGCCACCAGTTTGCCGGGGATGGATACGCAGTATTTT.

The chain joins TRBV12-3 or TRBV12-4 to TRBJ1-1, with D possibly TRBD1 on 5 matching bases. V was cut by 6 bases and J by 0 bases, with 14 bases left in between. The CDR3 consists of 15 residues. CDR3 region: CASSPGGSLNTEAFF. The CDR3, as DNA: TGTGCCAGCAGCCCGGGGGGGTCCTTGAACACTGAAGCTTTCTTT.

This clonotype was observed a few times. A much larger clone lies a single base off, so this may be a read error. The chain is built from TRBV7-2 and TRBJ2-7, with 8 bases matching TRBD1. The length of the CDR3 is 14 residues. The germline V gene has CDR1 SGHTA and CDR2 FQGNSA. CDR3 sequence: CASSPGQGANEQCF. In DNA, the CDR3 is TGTGCCAGCAGCCCCGGGCAGGGGGCCAACGAGCAGTGCTTC.

This chain uses TRBV24-1 with TRBJ1-2; tentative D call: TRBD1 (5 bases). The V gene's germline CDR1 is KGHDR and CDR2 SFDVKD. Trimming removed 4 bases at V and 5 bases at J, with 7 bases between. This CDR3 region has 12 residues. CDR3 sequence (DNA): TGTGCCACCAGTGAACCAGGGTATGGCTACACCTTC. This translates into CATSEPGYGYTF.

V usage is TRBV2 and J usage is TRBJ1-2; no clear D gene. Germline V lookup: CDR1 SNHLY, CDR2 FYNNEI. Trimming took 3 bases from V and 2 from J, leaving 13 bases between them. The CDR3 covers 15 residues. Written as DNA, the CDR3 is TGTGCCAGCAGTGAGGGAGGCAGTATCAACTATGGCTACACCTTC. Amino acids: CASSEGGSINYGYTF.